This passage covers 10 T cell receptor beta chains from one sample sequenced in a study of T cells in localized non-small cell lung cancer (dated by TCRdb to the early 2020s). The library was generated by the immunoSEQ multiplex PCR assay. Drawn from immuneACCESS, this table holds only the in-frame rearrangements with V and J called that TCRdb kept. Clones are partly lost; checked studies trace under half to an unresolved V gene and leave the rest unexplained. For this sample there are 10,000 to 15,000 clones; roughly 86% appear just once. The top ten hold around 58% of the sample. Sequenced here: peripheral blood, sampled before any cancer treatment. Receptor source: a male donor aged 60 or older with stage III lung adenocarcinoma.

The V call is TRBV6-1, the J call TRBJ2-5; D remains unclear. The germline V and J ends were trimmed by 6 bases and 13 bases, with 15 bases remaining between them. CDR1 MNHNS and CDR2 SASEGT come from the germline V gene. This CDR3 spans 11 amino acids. The CDR3 sequence is CASSHPSTAYF. CDR3 bases: TGTGCCAGCAGCCACCCCTCCACGGCGTACTTC.

The chain recombines TRBV18 with TRBJ1-4; a weak D match, TRBD1 (5 bases). CDR1 and CDR2 from the germline V gene are KGHSH and LQKENI. The CDR3 runs to 15 residues. Trimming removed 5 bases at V and 0 bases at J, with 10 bases between. Here the CDR3 DNA reads TGTGCCAGCTCAACAGGAGAAACAACTAATGAAAAACTGTTTTTT. This codes for CASSTGETTNEKLFF. The variable domain in full, completed from reference TRBV18 and TRBJ1-4, reads NAGVMQNPRHLVRRRGQEARLRCSPMKGHSHVYWYRQLPEEGLKFMVYLQKENIIDESGMPKERFSAEFPKEGPSILRIQQVVRGDSAAYFCASSTGETTNEKLFFGSGTQLSVL.

Here the CDR3 DNA reads TGTGCCAGCAGCCAAGAGGTCACAGGGAACACCTACGAGCAGTACTTC. Residues: CASSQEVTGNTYEQYF. J is TRBJ2-7 and V is TRBV5-4; maybe TRBD1 (6 bases). The CDR3 length is 16 residues. Germline values: CDR1 SGHNT, CDR2 YYREEE (reference sequence). Trimming removed 4 bases at V and 2 bases at J, with 19 bases between. Full variable domain (remainder filled in from reference TRBV5-4 and TRBJ2-7): ETGVTQSPTHLIKTRGQQVTLRCSSQSGHNTVSWYQQALGQGPQFIFQYYREEENGRGNFPPRFSGLQFPNYSSELNVNALELDDSALYLCASSQEVTGNTYEQYFGPGTRLTVT.

J is TRBJ2-7 and V is TRBV7-2; D is possibly TRBD2 (5 bases). The germline gives CDR1 SGHTA, CDR2 FQGNSA. V was pared by 4 bases and J by 5 bases, with 12 bases between. The CDR3 length is 13 residues. The CDR3 DNA is TGTGCCAGCAGCTCGAGGCTAGCCGACGAGCAGTACTTC. This translates into CASSSRLADEQYF.

The V gene is TRBV19, the J gene TRBJ2-1; D uncertain. V was cut by 7 bases and J by 9 bases, with 22 bases left in between. In germline, CDR1 is LNHDA, CDR2 SQIVND (reference sequence). CDR3 length: 15 amino acids. The CDR3 region is CASNPLVGIGFEQFF. Here the CDR3 DNA reads TGTGCCAGTAACCCCCTTGTGGGAATAGGTTTTGAGCAGTTCTTC.

The chain carries TRBV19 and TRBJ1-1; no clear D gene. Deletions cut 3 bases from V and 5 bases from J, with 13 bases between. The CDR3 is 14 residues long. Germline V lookup: CDR1 LNHDA, CDR2 SQIVND (reference sequence). The CDR3 here is CASSISGGGTEAFF. The DNA of the CDR3 is TGTGCCAGTAGTATCTCCGGAGGAGGGACTGAAGCTTTCTTT.

The chain carries TRBV6-4 and TRBJ2-2; the D is unclear. Germline V gene lookup returns CDR1 MRHNA and CDR2 SNTAGT. Trimming took 0 bases from V and 3 from J, leaving 2 bases between them. This CDR3 is 13 amino acids long. The CDR3 is CASSDSDTGELFF. CDR3 coding DNA: TGTGCCAGCAGTGACTCGGACACCGGGGAGCTGTTTTTT.

V gene TRBV14 combines with J gene TRBJ1-1; no clear D gene. Trimming cost V 1 base and J 4 bases, with 7 bases left between them. The CDR3 is made up of 13 amino acids. Germline assignment: CDR1 SGHDN and CDR2 FVKESK. The CDR3 nucleotides read TGTGCCAGCAGCCAAGGGATGTCCACTGAAGCTTTCTTT. It yields the protein CASSQGMSTEAFF.

The V gene is TRBV29-1, the J gene TRBJ1-5; tentative D call: TRBD1 (6 bases). The CDR3 contains 13 residues. Germline CDR1 SQVTM, CDR2 ANQGSEA. The CDR3 DNA reads as TGCAGTGCAAGACAGGATCTGAATCAGCCCCAGCATTTT. Translation: CSARQDLNQPQHF.

CDR3 sequence (DNA): TGTGCCAGCAGTCCCTACCGACAGGGGTCGGGGGAGACCCAGTACTTC. It specifies CASSPYRQGSGETQYF. The genes are TRBV28 and TRBJ2-5; 8 bases align to TRBD1. The CDR3 is 16 amino acids. The ends lost 5 bases at V and 5 bases at J; junction bases unmatched: 13. CDR1 is MDHEN and CDR2 is SYDVKM in the germline V gene. The full variable domain, rest sourced from reference TRBV28 and TRBJ2-5, is DVKVTQSSRYLVKRTGEKVFLECVQDMDHENMFWYRQDPGLGLRLIYFSYDVKMKEKGDIPEGYSVSREKKERFSLILESASTNQTSMYLCASSPYRQGSGETQYFGPGTRLLVL.